These 5 T cell receptor beta chains were sequenced from one sample in a study of shared clonotypes between healthy human individuals. Method: immunoSEQ multiplex PCR; TCRdb's copy keeps in-frame clones and lacks some. Among over 2 million clones, around 95% were seen once, and the ten largest hold approximately 0.13%. Source material: naive CD4+ T cells sorted from blood. Subset meaning: CD45RA+ positively selected. All receptors come from a man aged 18-30 years in good health.

The rearrangement links TRBV6-1 to TRBJ1-6; maybe TRBD1 (5 bases). There are 13 residues in the CDR3. Deletions cut 10 bases from V and 10 bases from J, with 17 bases between. The germline CDR1 and CDR2 sequences are MNHNS and SASEGT. The CDR3 DNA reads as TGTGCCATCCGAGTGGGGGGGGACTCACCCCTCCACTTT. It encodes CAIRVGGDSPLHF.

The chain has TRBV11-2 and TRBJ2-7, with unresolved D. V lost 0 bases and J 3 bases, leaving 9 bases between the germline ends. Germline V lookup: CDR1 SGHAT, CDR2 FQNNGV. This CDR3 region has 14 residues. The CDR3 DNA is TGTGCCAGCAGCTTAGACACCCAGTACTACGAGCAGTACTTC. Amino acid sequence: CASSLDTQYYEQYF.

This chain uses TRBV30 with TRBJ1-2, with unresolved D. V was pared by 5 bases and J by 2 bases, with 9 bases between. Germline loops: CDR1 GTSNPN, CDR2 SVGIG (reference sequence). There are 12 residues in the CDR3. This chain's CDR3 is CAWGGSNYGYTF. The CDR3 DNA reads as TGTGCCTGGGGAGGGTCCAACTATGGCTACACCTTC.

The chain recombines TRBV7-2 with TRBJ2-7; D gene unclear. V lost 5 bases to trimming and J lost 3 bases, with 5 bases between them. Germline lookup yields CDR1 SGHTA and CDR2 FQGNSA. CDR3 length equals 11 residues. The CDR3 DNA sequence: TGTGCCAGCAGCCACGACTACGAGCAGTACTTC. Translating gives CASSHDYEQYF.

This clone appeared once. This chain connects TRBV6-6 to TRBJ2-7; D gene uncertain. This CDR3 spans 13 amino acids. Trimming stripped 2 bases from V and 4 bases from J, with 9 bases between. Germline V lookup: CDR1 MNHNY, CDR2 SVGAGI (reference sequence). In DNA, the CDR3 is TGTGCCAGCAGTTACCGGGCGGAGTACGAGCAGTACTTC. This encodes CASSYRAEYEQYF.